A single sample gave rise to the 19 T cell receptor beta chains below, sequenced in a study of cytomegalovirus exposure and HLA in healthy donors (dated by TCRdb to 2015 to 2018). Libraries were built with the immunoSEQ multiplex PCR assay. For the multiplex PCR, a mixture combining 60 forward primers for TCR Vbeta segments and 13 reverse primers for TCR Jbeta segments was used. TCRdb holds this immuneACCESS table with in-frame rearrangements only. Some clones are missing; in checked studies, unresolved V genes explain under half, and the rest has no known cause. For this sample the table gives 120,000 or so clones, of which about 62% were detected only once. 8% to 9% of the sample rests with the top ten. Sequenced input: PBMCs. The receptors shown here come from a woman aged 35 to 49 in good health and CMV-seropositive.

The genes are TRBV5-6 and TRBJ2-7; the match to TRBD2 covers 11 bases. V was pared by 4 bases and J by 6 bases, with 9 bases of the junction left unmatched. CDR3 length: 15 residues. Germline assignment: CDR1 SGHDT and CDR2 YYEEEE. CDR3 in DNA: TGTGCCAGCAGCCAGAGACTAGCGGGGCCCCGCGAGCAGTACTTC. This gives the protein CASSQRLAGPREQYF.

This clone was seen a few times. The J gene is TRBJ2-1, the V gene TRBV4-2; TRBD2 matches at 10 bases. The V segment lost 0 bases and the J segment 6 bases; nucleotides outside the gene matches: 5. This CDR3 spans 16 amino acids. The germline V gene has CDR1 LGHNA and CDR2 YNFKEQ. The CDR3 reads CASSQEFPSGSNEQFF. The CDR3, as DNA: TGTGCCAGCAGCCAAGAGTTCCCTAGCGGGAGCAATGAGCAGTTCTTC.

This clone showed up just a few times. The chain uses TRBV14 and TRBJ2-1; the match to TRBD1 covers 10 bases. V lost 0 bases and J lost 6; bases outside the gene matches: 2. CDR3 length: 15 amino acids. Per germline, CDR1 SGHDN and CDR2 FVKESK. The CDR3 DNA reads TGTGCCAGCAGCCAAGATTGGACAGGGGGCAATGAGCAGTTCTTC. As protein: CASSQDWTGGNEQFF.

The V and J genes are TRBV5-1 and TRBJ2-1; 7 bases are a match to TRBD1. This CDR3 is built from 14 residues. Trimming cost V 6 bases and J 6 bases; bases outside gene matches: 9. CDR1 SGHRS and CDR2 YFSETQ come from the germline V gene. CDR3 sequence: CASTLGDSSNEQFF. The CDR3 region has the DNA TGCGCCAGCACATTAGGGGACAGTAGCAATGAGCAGTTCTTC.

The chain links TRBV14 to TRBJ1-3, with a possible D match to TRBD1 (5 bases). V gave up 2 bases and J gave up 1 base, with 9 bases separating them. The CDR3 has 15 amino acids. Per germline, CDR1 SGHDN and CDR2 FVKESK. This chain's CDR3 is CASSQLRQSGNTIYF. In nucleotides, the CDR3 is TGTGCCAGCAGCCAACTCCGACAGTCTGGAAACACCATATATTTT.

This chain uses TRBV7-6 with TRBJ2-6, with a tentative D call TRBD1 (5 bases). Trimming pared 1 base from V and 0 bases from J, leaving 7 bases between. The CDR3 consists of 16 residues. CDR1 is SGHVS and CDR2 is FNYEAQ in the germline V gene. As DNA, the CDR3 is TGTGCCAGCAGCTTAGACAGGCCCTCTGGGGCCAACGTCCTGACTTTC. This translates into CASSLDRPSGANVLTF.

The CDR3 DNA sequence: TGCGCCAGCAGGGTGACAGGGACCTCCTACGAGCAGTACTTC. Residues: CASRVTGTSYEQYF. This chain uses TRBV10-2 with TRBJ2-7; 7 nucleotides line up with TRBD1. V was clipped by 6 bases and J by 0 bases; unmatched bases: 5. Germline-derived CDR1 and CDR2 are WSHSY and SAAADI. The length of the CDR3 is 14 residues.

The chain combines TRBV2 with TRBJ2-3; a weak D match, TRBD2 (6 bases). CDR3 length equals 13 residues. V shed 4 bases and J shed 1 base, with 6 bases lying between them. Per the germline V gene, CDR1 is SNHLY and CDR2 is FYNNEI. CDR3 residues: CASSGGGTDTQYF. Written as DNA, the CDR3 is TGTGCCAGCAGTGGGGGGGGCACAGATACGCAGTATTTT.

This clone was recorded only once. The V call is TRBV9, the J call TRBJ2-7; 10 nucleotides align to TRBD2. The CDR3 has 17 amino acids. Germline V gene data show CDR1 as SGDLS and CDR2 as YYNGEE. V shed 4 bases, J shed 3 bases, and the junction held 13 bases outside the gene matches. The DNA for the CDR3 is TGTGCCAGCAGCCCCCGAAGCCAAACTAGCGGGATCTACGAGCAGTACTTC. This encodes CASSPRSQTSGIYEQYF.

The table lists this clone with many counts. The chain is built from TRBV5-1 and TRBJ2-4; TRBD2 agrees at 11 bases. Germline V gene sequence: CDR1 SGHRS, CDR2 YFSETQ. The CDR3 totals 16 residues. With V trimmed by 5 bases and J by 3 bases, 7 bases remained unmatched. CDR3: CASSETSGEVKNIQYF. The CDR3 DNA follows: TGCGCCAGCAGTGAGACTAGCGGGGAGGTCAAAAACATTCAGTACTTC. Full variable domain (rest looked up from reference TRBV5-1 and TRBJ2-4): KAGVTQTPRYLIKTRGQQVTLSCSPISGHRSVSWYQQTPGQGLQFLFEYFSETQRNKGNFPGRFSGRQFSNSRSEMNVSTLELGDSALYLCASSETSGEVKNIQYFGAGTRLSVL.

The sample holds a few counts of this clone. CDR3 in DNA: TGTGCCAGCTCACAACAGGGTGTAAGCAATCAGCCCCAGCATTTT. As protein: CASSQQGVSNQPQHF. The rearrangement joins TRBV18 to TRBJ1-5, with D possibly matching TRBD1 (6 bases). CDR1 is KGHSH and CDR2 is LQKENI in the germline V gene. The CDR3 loop spans 15 amino acids. Trimming removed 4 bases from V and 1 base from J, with 11 bases in between.

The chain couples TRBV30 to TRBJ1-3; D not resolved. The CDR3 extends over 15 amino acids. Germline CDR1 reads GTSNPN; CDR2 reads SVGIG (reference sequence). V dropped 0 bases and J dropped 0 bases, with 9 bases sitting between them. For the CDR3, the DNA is TGTGCCTGGAGTGTACATGGCAACTCTGGAAACACCATATATTTT. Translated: CAWSVHGNSGNTIYF.

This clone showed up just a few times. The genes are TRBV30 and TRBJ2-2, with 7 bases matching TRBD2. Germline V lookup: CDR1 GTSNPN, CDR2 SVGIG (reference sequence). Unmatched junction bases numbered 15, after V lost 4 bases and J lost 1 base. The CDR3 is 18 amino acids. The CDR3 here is CAWIYCGRAGRNTGELFF. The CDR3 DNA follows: TGTGCCTGGATTTACTGCGGGAGAGCAGGGCGGAACACCGGGGAGCTGTTTTTT.

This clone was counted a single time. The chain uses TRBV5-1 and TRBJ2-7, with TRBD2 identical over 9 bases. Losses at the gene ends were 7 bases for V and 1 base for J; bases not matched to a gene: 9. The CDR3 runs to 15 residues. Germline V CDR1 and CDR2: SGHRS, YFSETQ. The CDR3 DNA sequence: TGCGCCAGCGGGAAGGAGACTAGCGGTTCCTACGAGCAGTACTTC. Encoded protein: CASGKETSGSYEQYF.

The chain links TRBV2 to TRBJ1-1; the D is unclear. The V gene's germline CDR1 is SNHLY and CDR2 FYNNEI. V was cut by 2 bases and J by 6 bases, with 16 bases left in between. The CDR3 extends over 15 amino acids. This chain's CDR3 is CASSESRIPLAEAFF. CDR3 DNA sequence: TGTGCCAGCAGTGAATCCAGGATACCCCTCGCTGAAGCTTTCTTT.

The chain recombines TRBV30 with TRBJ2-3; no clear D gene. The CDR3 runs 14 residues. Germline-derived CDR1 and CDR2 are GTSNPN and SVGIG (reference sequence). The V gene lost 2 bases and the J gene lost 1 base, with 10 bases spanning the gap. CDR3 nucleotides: TGTGCCTGGAGTAGAGATTCTCGCACAGATACGCAGTATTTT. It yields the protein CAWSRDSRTDTQYF. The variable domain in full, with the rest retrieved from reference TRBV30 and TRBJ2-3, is SQTIHQWPATLVQPVGSPLSLECTVEGTSNPNLYWYRQAAGRGLQLLFYSVGIGQISSEVPQNLSASRPQDRQFILSSKKLLLSDSGFYLCAWSRDSRTDTQYFGPGTRLTVL.

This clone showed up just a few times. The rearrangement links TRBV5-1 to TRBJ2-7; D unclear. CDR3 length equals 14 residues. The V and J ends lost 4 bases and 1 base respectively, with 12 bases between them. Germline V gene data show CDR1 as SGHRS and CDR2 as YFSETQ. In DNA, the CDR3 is TGCGCCAGCAGCAACCGGGTTACATCCTACGAGCAGTACTTC. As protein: CASSNRVTSYEQYF.

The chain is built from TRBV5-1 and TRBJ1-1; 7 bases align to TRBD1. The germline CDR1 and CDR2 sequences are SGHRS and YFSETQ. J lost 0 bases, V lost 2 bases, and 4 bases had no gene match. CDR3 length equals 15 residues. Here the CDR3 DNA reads TGCGCCAGCAGCTTAACAGGGGAGATGAACACTGAAGCTTTCTTT. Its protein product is CASSLTGEMNTEAFF.

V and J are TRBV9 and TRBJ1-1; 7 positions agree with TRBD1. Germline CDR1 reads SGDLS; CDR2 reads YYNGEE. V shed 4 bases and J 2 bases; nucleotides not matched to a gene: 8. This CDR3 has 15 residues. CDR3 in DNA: TGTGCCAGCAGCCCCCGACAGGGCCTTAACACTGAAGCTTTCTTT. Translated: CASSPRQGLNTEAFF.